These 14 T cell receptor beta chains originate from one sample sequenced in a study of T cells in localized non-small cell lung cancer. Data came from immunoSEQ multiplex PCR; TCRdb stores just in-frame clones and leaves some out. The profile shows tens of thousands of clones, approximately 80% of them singletons. Sequencing was performed on peripheral blood, taken before any cancer treatment. The receptors derive from a male donor aged 60 or over with stage III squamous cell lung carcinoma.

On this clone: The CDR3 does not close with the conserved phenylalanine or tryptophan, likely indicating a read error. The chain joins TRBV6-4 to TRBJ1-1, with unresolved D. The CDR3 is 14 amino acids. V lost 4 bases, J lost 4 bases, and 13 bases lay in between. Germline lookup yields CDR1 MRHNA and CDR2 SNTAGT. CDR3 residues: CASSVDYRATEAFS. The CDR3 DNA reads as TGTGCCAGCAGTGTTGACTACCGGGCCACTGAAGCTTTCTCT.

The chain employs TRBV9 and TRBJ2-3, with D hard to call. Germline assignment: CDR1 SGDLS and CDR2 YYNGEE. The V and J ends lost 5 bases and 1 base respectively, with 17 bases between them. The CDR3 is 16 residues long. The CDR3 loop reads CASRRRDVPGTDTQYF. Written as DNA, the CDR3 is TGTGCCAGCAGGAGGCGCGACGTACCAGGCACAGATACGCAGTATTTT.

The chain is built from TRBV6-1 and TRBJ1-6, with 12 bases fitting TRBD1. CDR3 length equals 14 residues. The trim removed 6 bases at V and 10 bases at J, leaving 4 bases unmatched. Germline V CDR1 and CDR2: MNHNS, SASEGT. DNA for the CDR3: TGTGCCAGCAGGGGGACAGGGGGCCTGTCACCCCTCCACTTT. This translates into CASRGTGGLSPLHF.

V gene TRBV5-6 combines with J gene TRBJ2-7, with 11 bases fitting TRBD2. CDR3 length equals 16 residues. From germline, CDR1 is SGHDT and CDR2 YYEEEE. The V gene end was trimmed by 1 base and the J gene end by 5 bases; junction bases not matched to a gene: 8. The CDR3 DNA reads as TGTGCCAGCAGCTTGTACGTAGCGGGGGGGCCCCACGAGCAGTACTTC. Protein product: CASSLYVAGGPHEQYF.

This clone was found a few times. The V gene is TRBV6-6, the J gene TRBJ1-5; unclear D gene. Germline V CDR1 and CDR2: MNHNY, SVGAGI (reference sequence). The CDR3 is 15 residues long. The V and J ends lost 5 bases and 4 bases respectively, with 15 bases between them. CDR3 DNA sequence: TGTGCCAGCAGTCCCCCCATGGCCCTAAATCAGCCCCAGCATTTT. Translating it yields CASSPPMALNQPQHF.

This clone was seen only a few times. The chain links TRBV6-6 to TRBJ2-2, with 7 positions matching TRBD1. The CDR3 runs to 16 residues. V lost 0 bases, J lost 1 base, and 2 bases stayed unmatched. The germline CDR1 and CDR2 sequences are MNHNY and SVGAGI (reference sequence). The CDR3 coding sequence is TGTGCCAGCAGTTACTCGTCAGGGGGGAACACCGGGGAGCTGTTTTTT. Translating it yields CASSYSSGGNTGELFF.

This sequence joins TRBV7-2 and TRBJ2-2, with TRBD1 matching 8 bases. CDR1 and CDR2 from the germline V gene are SGHTA and FQGNSA. The CDR3 consists of 15 residues. The trim removed 6 bases at V and 7 bases at J, leaving 10 bases unmatched. CDR3 sequence: CASRRDRWRGGELFF. In DNA form, the CDR3 reads TGTGCCAGCAGACGGGACAGGTGGAGAGGCGGGGAGCTGTTTTTT.

In its sample, this clone was seen a few times. This chain joins TRBV6-6 and TRBJ1-1; D remains unclear. CDR1 MNHNY and CDR2 SVGAGI come from the germline V gene (reference sequence). This CDR3 has 13 amino acids. V shed 2 bases and J shed 3 bases, with 7 bases lying between them. The CDR3 DNA follows: TGTGCCAGCAGTTACGAGTGGGACACTGAAGCTTTCTTT. This codes for CASSYEWDTEAFF.

The V and J genes are TRBV29-1 and TRBJ1-2; D remains ambiguous. The germline V gene encodes CDR1 SQVTM and CDR2 ANQGSEA. V was clipped by 2 bases and J by 8 bases, with 12 bases between them. The CDR3 spans 12 residues. CDR3 residues: CSVENLRQGYTF. The CDR3 bases are TGCAGCGTTGAAAACCTCCGTCAGGGCTACACCTTC.

The chain carries TRBV18 and TRBJ2-3; D call uncertain. Germline V gene sequence: CDR1 KGHSH, CDR2 LQKENI. The CDR3 runs to 16 residues. With 3 bases removed from V and 0 bases from J, the gap between germline ends came to 13 bases. DNA for the CDR3: TGTGCCAGCTCACCCGGATTCGATTCTAGCACAGATACGCAGTATTTT. Encoded protein: CASSPGFDSSTDTQYF.

The chain employs TRBV5-4 and TRBJ2-5; 7 bases align to TRBD2. The germline V gene encodes CDR1 SGHNT and CDR2 YYREEE (reference sequence). Losses at the gene ends were 2 bases for V and 3 bases for J; bases not matched to a gene: 4. This CDR3 has 14 residues. The CDR3 sequence: CASSLGTTKETQYF. The DNA of the CDR3 is TGTGCCAGCAGCTTAGGGACTACCAAAGAGACCCAGTACTTC.

The J gene is TRBJ1-1, the V gene TRBV2; D gene uncertain. The V end was cut by 4 bases, the J end by 10 bases, with 16 bases between. The CDR3 is 13 residues long. CDR1 and CDR2 (germline): SNHLY, FYNNEI. The CDR3 sequence: CASSGQVPEGAFF. In DNA form, the CDR3 reads TGTGCCAGCAGTGGACAAGTACCGGAGGGAGCTTTCTTT.

The chain links TRBV6-5 to TRBJ1-4; perhaps TRBD1 as D (6 bases). V lost 2 bases to trimming and J lost 5 bases, with 15 bases between them. Germline V gene sequence: CDR1 MNHEY, CDR2 SVGAGI. The CDR3 is 16 amino acids. CDR3 DNA sequence: TGTGCCAGCAGTTACGGCAGATGGACAGTAAATGAAAAACTGTTTTTT. Its protein product is CASSYGRWTVNEKLFF.

The gene calls are TRBV6-5 and TRBJ1-1; weak D call: TRBD1 (5 bases). The V gene's germline CDR1 is MNHEY and CDR2 SVGAGI. The CDR3 length is 14 residues. Trimming left V 6 bases short and J 0 bases short, with 11 bases between. The CDR3 DNA reads TGTGCCAGCAGCCGGGACTTAATGAACACTGAAGCTTTCTTT. The encoded protein is CASSRDLMNTEAFF.